A selection of T cell receptor beta chains follows, all from one sample in a study of cytomegalovirus exposure and HLA in healthy donors. The table came from immunoSEQ multiplex PCR; TCRdb's copy has only in-frame clones and leaves some out. The sample contains under 200,000 clones, 80% to 90% of which appear only once. The sequenced material came from PBMCs. These receptors were obtained from a young woman in good health and CMV-seronegative. Each CDR3 is given with its conserved first and last residue. The D gene is left open where the match is weak. Rows may omit the clone size; those that give it use once, few, many or a size class.

clone size: -
V gene: TRBV2
D gene: TRBD1
J gene: TRBJ1-6
CDR3 DNA: TGTGCCAGCAGTGTGGACAGGGGGCGTTCACCCCTCCACTTT
CDR3 protein: CASSVDRGRSPLHF

clone size: -
V gene: TRBV2
D gene: -
J gene: TRBJ1-1
CDR3 DNA: TGTGCCAGCGTTAGGACTCCCGCGGGCACTGAAGCTTTCTTT
CDR3 protein: CASVRTPAGTEAFF

clone size: once
V gene: TRBV28
D gene: -
J gene: TRBJ2-7
CDR3 DNA: TGTGCCAGCAGCATCGGGAGCTCCTACGAGCAGTACTTC
CDR3 protein: CASSIGSSYEQYF

clone size: -
V gene: TRBV5-1
D gene: -
J gene: TRBJ1-2
CDR3 DNA: TGCGCCAGCAGCTTGGTACCAGGGGACTATGGCTACACCTTC
CDR3 protein: CASSLVPGDYGYTF

clone size: -
V gene: TRBV5-1
D gene: TRBD1
J gene: TRBJ2-7
CDR3 DNA: TGCGCCAGCAGCCGATTTGGGACAGACCGCTACGAGCAGTACTTC
CDR3 protein: CASSRFGTDRYEQYF

clone size: -
V gene: TRBV5-1
D gene: -
J gene: TRBJ2-4
CDR3 DNA: TGCGCCAGCAGCCCATCGTTAGGTGACAGAAACATTCAGTACTTC
CDR3 protein: CASSPSLGDRNIQYF

clone size: -
V gene: TRBV7-9
D gene: -
J gene: TRBJ2-6
CDR3 DNA: TGTTCCAGCAGCTTACGGGGGATCGCCAACGTCCTGACTTTC
CDR3 protein: CSSSLRGIANVLTF

clone size: -
V gene: TRBV5-4
D gene: TRBD2
J gene: TRBJ2-1
CDR3 DNA: TGTGCCAGCAGGGGGGAGGGGAGAATGAGTGGGAATGAGCAGTTCTTC
CDR3 protein: CASRGEGRMSGNEQFF

clone size: -
V gene: TRBV27
D gene: -
J gene: TRBJ2-5
CDR3 DNA: TGTGCCAGCAGTTTAATTGGGGATTCGGGGGAGCAGTACTTC
CDR3 protein: CASSLIGDSGEQYF

clone size: -
V gene: TRBV5-1
D gene: TRBD2
J gene: TRBJ2-7
CDR3 DNA: TGCGCCAGCAGCCAAGGGGGACTAGCGGGCCCCTACTCCCCCGAGCAGTACTTC
CDR3 protein: CASSQGGLAGPYSPEQYF

clone size: -
V gene: TRBV27
D gene: TRBD1
J gene: TRBJ2-7
CDR3 DNA: TGTGCCAGCTGCAGGACAGGGGGCTACGAGCAGTACTTC
CDR3 protein: CASCRTGGYEQYF

clone size: -
V gene: TRBV5-1
D gene: TRBD1
J gene: TRBJ2-1
CDR3 DNA: TGCGCCAGCGGTCCGGGACAGCCCTACAATGAGCAGTTCTTC
CDR3 protein: CASGPGQPYNEQFF

clone size: -
V gene: TRBV5-4
D gene: -
J gene: TRBJ2-7
CDR3 DNA: TGTGCCAGCAGCTTGCTGGCAGGGCCCACCTACGAGCAGTACTTC
CDR3 protein: CASSLLAGPTYEQYF

clone size: -
V gene: TRBV6-6
D gene: -
J gene: TRBJ1-2
CDR3 DNA: TGTGCCAGCAGTTACTCGGGCTACAGCGGCTATGGCTACACCTTC
CDR3 protein: CASSYSGYSGYGYTF

clone size: few
V gene: TRBV2
D gene: TRBD1
J gene: TRBJ1-6
CDR3 DNA: TGTGCCAGCAGTGAACGGACAGGGAATAATTCACCCCTCCACTTT
CDR3 protein: CASSERTGNNSPLHF

clone size: few
V gene: TRBV7-2
D gene: -
J gene: TRBJ2-3
CDR3 DNA: TGTGCCAGCAGCCAACGTTTAACGGGAGTAGCAGATACGCAGTATTTT
CDR3 protein: CASSQRLTGVADTQYF

clone size: -
V gene: TRBV18
D gene: TRBD2
J gene: TRBJ2-1
CDR3 DNA: TGTGCCAGCTCACCAGGACTAGCGGGCCCCAATGAGCAGTTCTTC
CDR3 protein: CASSPGLAGPNEQFF

clone size: -
V gene: TRBV5-1
D gene: -
J gene: TRBJ2-1
CDR3 DNA: TGCGCCAGCAGCCTTCGGGTCAGCTCCTACAATGAGCAGTTCTTC
CDR3 protein: CASSLRVSSYNEQFF

clone size: -
V gene: TRBV28
D gene: -
J gene: TRBJ2-5
CDR3 DNA: TGTGCCAGCAGCGGACGTCGGGGGGCCGAGACCCAGTACTTC
CDR3 protein: CASSGRRGAETQYF

clone size: -
V gene: TRBV27
D gene: TRBD1
J gene: TRBJ2-7
CDR3 DNA: TGTGCCAGCAGTTCCATTGACAGGGGTGGCGAGCAGTACTTC
CDR3 protein: CASSSIDRGGEQYF

clone size: -
V gene: TRBV5-1
D gene: TRBD1
J gene: TRBJ1-1
CDR3 DNA: TGCGCCAGCAGCCAGGGACAGCGGAGGTCTGAAGCTTTCTTT
CDR3 protein: CASSQGQRRSEAFF

clone size: -
V gene: TRBV19
D gene: TRBD1
J gene: TRBJ1-5
CDR3 DNA: TGTGCCACCTCCTGGGACAGCAATCAGCCCCGGCATTTT
CDR3 protein: CATSWDSNQPRHF